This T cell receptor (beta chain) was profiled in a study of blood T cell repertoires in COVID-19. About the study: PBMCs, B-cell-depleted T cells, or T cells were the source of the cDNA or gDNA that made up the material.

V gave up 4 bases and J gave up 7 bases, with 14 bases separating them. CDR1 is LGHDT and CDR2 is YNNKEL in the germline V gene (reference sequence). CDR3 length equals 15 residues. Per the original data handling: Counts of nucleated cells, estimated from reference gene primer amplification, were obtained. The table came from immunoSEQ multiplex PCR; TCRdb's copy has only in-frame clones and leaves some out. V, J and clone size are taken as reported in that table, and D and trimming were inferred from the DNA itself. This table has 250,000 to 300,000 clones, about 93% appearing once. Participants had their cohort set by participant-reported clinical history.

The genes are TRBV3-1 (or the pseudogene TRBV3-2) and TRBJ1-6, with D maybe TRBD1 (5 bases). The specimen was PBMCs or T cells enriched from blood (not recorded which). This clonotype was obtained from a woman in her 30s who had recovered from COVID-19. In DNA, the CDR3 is TGTGCCAGCAGCCTCGGGGGGGTGGGGAATTCACCCCTCCACTTT. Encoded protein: CASSLGGVGNSPLHF.